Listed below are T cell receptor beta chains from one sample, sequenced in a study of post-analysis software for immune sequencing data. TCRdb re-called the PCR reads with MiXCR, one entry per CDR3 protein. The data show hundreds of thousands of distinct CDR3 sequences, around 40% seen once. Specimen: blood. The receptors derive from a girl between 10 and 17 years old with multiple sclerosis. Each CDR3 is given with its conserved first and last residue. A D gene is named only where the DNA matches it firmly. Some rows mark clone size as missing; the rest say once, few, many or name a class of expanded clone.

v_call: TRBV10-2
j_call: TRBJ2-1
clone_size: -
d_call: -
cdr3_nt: TGCGCCAGCAGCTCTTCATTAGGCCAGCGAACCTACAATGAGCAGTTCTTC
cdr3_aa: CASSSSLGQRTYNEQFF

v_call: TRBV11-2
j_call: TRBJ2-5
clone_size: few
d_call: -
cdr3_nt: TGTGCCAGCAGCGGGAGCCGGCCCTTAAAGCAGTACTTC
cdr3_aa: CASSGSRPLKQYF

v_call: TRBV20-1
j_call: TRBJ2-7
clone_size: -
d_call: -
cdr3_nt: TGCAGTGCTAACCCCCTCGGGGTGGCCTACGAGCAGTACTTC
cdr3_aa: CSANPLGVAYEQYF

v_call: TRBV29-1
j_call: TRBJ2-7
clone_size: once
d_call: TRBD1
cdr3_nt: TGCAGCGTTGAAGAGGGACAGGGGATCTCCTACAATGAGCAGTACTTC
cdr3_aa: CSVEEGQGISYNEQYF

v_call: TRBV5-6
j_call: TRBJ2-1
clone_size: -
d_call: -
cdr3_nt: TGTGCCAGCAGCTCTTCCGGGACTGATTTTTACAATGAGCAGTTCTTC
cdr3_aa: CASSSSGTDFYNEQFF

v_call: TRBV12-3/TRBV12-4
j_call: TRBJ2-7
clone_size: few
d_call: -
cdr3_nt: TGTGCCAGCAGGAGGGGGGCCACTGGCTACGAGCAGTACTTC
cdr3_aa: CASRRGATGYEQYF

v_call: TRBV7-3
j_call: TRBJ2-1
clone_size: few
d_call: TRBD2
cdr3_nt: TGTGCCAGCAGCCTGGGACTAAGCTCCTACAATGAGCAGTTCTTC
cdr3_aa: CASSLGLSSYNEQFF

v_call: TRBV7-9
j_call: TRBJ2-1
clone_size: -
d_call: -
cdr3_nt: TGTGCCAGCAGCTTAGCTGGGCCCTACCCAGGGGATGAGCAGTTCTTC
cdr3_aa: CASSLAGPYPGDEQFF

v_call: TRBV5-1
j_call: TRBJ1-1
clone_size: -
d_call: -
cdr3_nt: TGCGCCAGCAGCATACAGGCGGGCTCCAACACTGAAGCTTTCTTT
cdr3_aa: CASSIQAGSNTEAFF

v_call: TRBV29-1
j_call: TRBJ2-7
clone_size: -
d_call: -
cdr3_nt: TGCAGCGTTGGGTTGACAGGCAACGAGCAGTACTTC
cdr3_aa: CSVGLTGNEQYF

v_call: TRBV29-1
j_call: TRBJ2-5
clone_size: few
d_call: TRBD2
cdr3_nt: TGCAGCGTTGTTGGGACTAGTGGCGGAGAGACCCAGTACTTC
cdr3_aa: CSVVGTSGGETQYF

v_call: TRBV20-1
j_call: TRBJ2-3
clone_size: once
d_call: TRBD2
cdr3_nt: TGCAGTGCTAGGGGACTAGCGGTAGATACGCAGTATTTT
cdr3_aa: CSARGLAVDTQYF

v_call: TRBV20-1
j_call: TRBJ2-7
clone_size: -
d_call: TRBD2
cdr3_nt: TGCAGTGCCCAAGGAGCGGGAGGGCCAAACGAGCAGTACTTC
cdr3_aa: CSAQGAGGPNEQYF

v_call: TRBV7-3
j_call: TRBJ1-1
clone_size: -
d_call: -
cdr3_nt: TGTGCCAGCAGCTCGAACCCAGGGAACACTGAAGCTTTCTTT
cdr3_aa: CASSSNPGNTEAFF

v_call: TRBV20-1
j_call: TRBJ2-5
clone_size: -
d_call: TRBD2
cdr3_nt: TGCAGTGCTAGCGCCGGCCGGGGACTAGCGGGCGGGGAGACCCAGTACTTC
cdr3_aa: CSASAGRGLAGGETQYF

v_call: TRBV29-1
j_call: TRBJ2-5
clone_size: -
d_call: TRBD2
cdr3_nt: TGCAGCGTTGAAGTAAAGGGTCTCGGCGCGGGAGGGCGGGAGACCCAGTACTTC
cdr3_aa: CSVEVKGLGAGGRETQYF

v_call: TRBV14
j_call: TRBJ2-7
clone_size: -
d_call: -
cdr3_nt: TGTGCCAGCAGCCAACTGGGGGACATAAGCGAGCAGTACTTC
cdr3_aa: CASSQLGDISEQYF

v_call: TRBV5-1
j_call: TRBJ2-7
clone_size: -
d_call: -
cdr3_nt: TGCGCCAGCAGCTTGGACAGGGAACTACTCTACGAGCAGTACTTC
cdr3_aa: CASSLDRELLYEQYF

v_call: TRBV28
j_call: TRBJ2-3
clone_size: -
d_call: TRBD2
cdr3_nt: TGTGCCAGCAGGGGGACTAGCGGGGGGCGCGATACGCAGTATTTT
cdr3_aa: CASRGTSGGRDTQYF

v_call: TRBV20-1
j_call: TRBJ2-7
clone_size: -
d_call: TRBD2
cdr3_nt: TGCAGTGCTAGAGTAGCGGGAGGAGCCTACGAGCAGTACTTC
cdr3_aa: CSARVAGGAYEQYF

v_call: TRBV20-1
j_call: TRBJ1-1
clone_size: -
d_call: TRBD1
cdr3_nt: TGCAGTGCAACCCGGGACAGGGGGACTGGAGCTTTCTTT
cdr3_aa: CSATRDRGTGAFF

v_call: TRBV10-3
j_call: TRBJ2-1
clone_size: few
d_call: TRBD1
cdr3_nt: TGTGCCATCAGTGTGGGGACAGCCTCGGGGAGCTCCTACAATGAGCAGTTCTTC
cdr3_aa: CAISVGTASGSSYNEQFF

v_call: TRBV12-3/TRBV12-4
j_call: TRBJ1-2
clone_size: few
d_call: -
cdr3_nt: TGTGCCAGCAGTTTATCCGGGGGTATAAAAGGAGGCTACACCTTC
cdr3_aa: CASSLSGGIKGGYTF

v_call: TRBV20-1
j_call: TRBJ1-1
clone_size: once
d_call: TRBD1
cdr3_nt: TGCAGTGCACGGACGACAGGGCCGAACACTGAAGCTTTCTTT
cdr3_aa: CSARTTGPNTEAFF

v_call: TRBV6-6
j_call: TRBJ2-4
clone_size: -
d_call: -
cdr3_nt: TGTGCCAGCAACAACGAGGAGCCCGCTATTCACATTCAGTACTTC
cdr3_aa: CASNNEEPAIHIQYF